This T cell receptor (beta chain) was recovered during a study of blood T cell repertoires in COVID-19. In the study overall: Both acute and convalescent COVID-19 samples were obtained from the United States, Italy and Spain. The analysed material was cDNA or gDNA that came from T cells, B-cell-depleted T cells, or PBMCs.

This table comes from immunoSEQ multiplex PCR, and its TCRdb copy is limited to in-frame clones, with some not included. The sample lists some 66,000 clones, roughly 90% occurring once. Germline V lookup: CDR1 LNHNV, CDR2 YYDKDF (reference sequence). V was cut by 0 bases and J by 9 bases, with 6 bases left in between. CDR3 size: 13 residues. This receptor was obtained from a woman aged 55 to 70 with acute or convalescent COVID-19. The J gene is TRBJ1-6, the V gene TRBV15; no clear D gene. The sample comprised peripheral blood. The CDR3 region has the DNA TGTGCCACCAGCAGAGATTCGGGTTCACCCCTCCACTTT. Translated, it gives CATSRDSGSPLHF.